This is a list of T cell receptor beta chains from one sample in a study of T-cell reconstitution after alpha-beta-depleted transplantation in children. TCRdb reanalysed the PCR reads using MiXCR and keeps one entry per CDR3 protein. The sample records 800,000 to 1,000,000 distinct CDR3 sequences, 25% to 30% being singletons. The specimen comprised PBMCs, mostly from graft donor cells, sampled 360 days after TCRalphabeta/CD19-depleted stem cell transplant. Receptors originate from a boy younger than two who had a stem cell transplant for SCID, so the T cells may come from the graft donor. CDR3s leave out the opening cysteine and the closing phenylalanine or tryptophan.

V,J,CDR3
TRBV20-1,TRBJ2-7,SPRPVIQTYEQY
TRBV3-1,TRBJ2-7,ASSQATGGAYEQY
TRBV20-1,TRBJ2-7,SARGAGVTEQY
TRBV12-3/TRBV12-4,TRBJ2-7,ASSYNPGQGPPAHEQY
TRBV12-3/TRBV12-4,TRBJ2-7,ASSFLNKYEQY
TRBV6-2/TRBV6-3,TRBJ2-1,ASTAAGLNEQF
TRBV5-1,TRBJ2-3,ASTLLPGQLGDTQY
TRBV9,TRBJ2-3,ANSGDPRADTQY
TRBV20-1,TRBJ2-1,SAKYNEQF
TRBV4-2,TRBJ2-1,ASSQGLAGGPGNEQF
TRBV5-1,TRBJ1-4,ASSPRDSPGEKLF
TRBV20-1,TRBJ1-4,SASATNEKLF
TRBV12-3/TRBV12-4,TRBJ2-7,ASSSLTQLEQY
TRBV12-3/TRBV12-4,TRBJ2-7,ASRPIPGQGGEQY
TRBV15,TRBJ2-3,ATREADTQY
TRBV5-5,TRBJ2-7,ASSWTGATYEQY
TRBV4-1,TRBJ2-5,ASSQVGQGVRTQY
TRBV5-1,TRBJ2-3,ASSVGLVVDTQY
TRBV3-1,TRBJ2-3,ATSKTTRKTSTDTQY
TRBV5-1,TRBJ2-3,ASSFTSGYSTDTLY
TRBV5-1,TRBJ1-2,ASSPGPRDYGYT
TRBV5-5,TRBJ2-3,ASSLGIDTQY
TRBV7-2,TRBJ2-7,ASTLDAGTYEQY
TRBV29-1,TRBJ2-1,SATSPTRNEQF
TRBV2,TRBJ2-1,ATNSGLAGNEQF
TRBV5-1,TRBJ1-5,ASSTGRADQPQH
TRBV11-1,TRBJ1-4,ASSRGRTNEKLF
TRBV29-1,TRBJ1-1,SVDLDRGMNTEAF
TRBV24-1,TRBJ2-3,ATSEGGGTDTQY
TRBV27,TRBJ2-7,ASRDSGDYEQY
TRBV7-2,TRBJ1-1,ASIFGDLRYTEAF
TRBV7-9,TRBJ2-6,ASSLVGPHSGANVLT
TRBV2,TRBJ2-3,ASGQGAADTQY